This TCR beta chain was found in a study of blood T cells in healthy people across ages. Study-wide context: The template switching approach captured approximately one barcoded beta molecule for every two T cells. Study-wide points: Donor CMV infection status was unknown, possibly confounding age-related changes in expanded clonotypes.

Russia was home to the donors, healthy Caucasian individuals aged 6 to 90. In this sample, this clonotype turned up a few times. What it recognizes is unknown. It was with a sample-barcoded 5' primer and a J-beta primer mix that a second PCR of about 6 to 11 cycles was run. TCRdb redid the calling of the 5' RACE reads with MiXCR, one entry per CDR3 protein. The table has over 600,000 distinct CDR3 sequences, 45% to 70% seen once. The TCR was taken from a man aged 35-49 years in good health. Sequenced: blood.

CDR3 loop: CASSQTAGTSGKETQYF. CDR3 coding DNA: TGTGCCAGCAGCCAGACCGCCGGGACTAGCGGGAAAGAGACCCAGTACTTC. The chain uses TRBV3-1 and TRBJ2-5; 13 nucleotides line up with TRBD2. CDR1 and CDR2 (germline): LGHDT, YNNKEL (reference sequence). With 3 bases clipped from V and 3 bases from J, the junction kept 7 bases outside the gene matches. The CDR3 has 17 amino acids.